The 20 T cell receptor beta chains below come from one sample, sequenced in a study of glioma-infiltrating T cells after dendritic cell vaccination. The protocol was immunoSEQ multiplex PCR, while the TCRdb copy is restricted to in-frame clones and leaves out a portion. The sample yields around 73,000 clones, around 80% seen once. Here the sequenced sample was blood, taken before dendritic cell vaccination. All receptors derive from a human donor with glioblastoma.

The DNA of the CDR3 is TGTGCCAGTAATCGGCGGGAGGAGAGCAATGAGCAGTTCTTC. It encodes CASNRREESNEQFF. The gene calls are TRBV19 and TRBJ2-1; 8 bases agree with TRBD2. Germline V gene lookup returns CDR1 LNHDA and CDR2 SQIVND (reference sequence). V was pared by 7 bases and J by 6 bases, with 8 bases of the junction left unmatched. The CDR3 runs 14 residues.

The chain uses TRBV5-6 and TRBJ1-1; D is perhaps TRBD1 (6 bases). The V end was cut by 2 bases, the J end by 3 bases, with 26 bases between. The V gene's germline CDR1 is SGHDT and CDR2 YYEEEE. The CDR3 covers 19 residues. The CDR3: CASSFRPQGTRRPYTEAFF. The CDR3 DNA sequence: TGTGCCAGCAGCTTCCGACCACAGGGAACTCGTCGGCCGTACACTGAAGCTTTCTTT.

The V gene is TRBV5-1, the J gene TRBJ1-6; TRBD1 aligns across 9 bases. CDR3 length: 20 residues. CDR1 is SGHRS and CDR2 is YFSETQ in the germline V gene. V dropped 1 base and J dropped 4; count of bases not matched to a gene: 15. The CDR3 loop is CASSLMVGQGQGWYNSPLHF. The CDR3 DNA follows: TGCGCCAGCAGCTTGATGGTGGGACAGGGCCAAGGCTGGTATAATTCACCCCTCCACTTT.

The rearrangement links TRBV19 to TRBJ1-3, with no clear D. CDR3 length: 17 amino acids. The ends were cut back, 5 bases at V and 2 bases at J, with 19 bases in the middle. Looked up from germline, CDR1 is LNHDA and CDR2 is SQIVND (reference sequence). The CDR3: CASSLRGSGSAGNTIYF. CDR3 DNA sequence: TGTGCCAGTAGTCTTCGGGGTTCAGGTTCTGCTGGAAACACCATATATTTT.

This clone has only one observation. In DNA, the CDR3 is TGCGCCAGCAGCCTACTACAGGGGGCGCTTGGAGATACGCAGTATTTT. This codes for CASSLLQGALGDTQYF. The chain has TRBV5-1 and TRBJ2-3; 9 bases map to TRBD1. V dropped 4 bases and J dropped 5; count of bases not matched to a gene: 11. CDR1 is SGHRS, CDR2 YFSETQ, per germline. The CDR3 runs 16 residues.

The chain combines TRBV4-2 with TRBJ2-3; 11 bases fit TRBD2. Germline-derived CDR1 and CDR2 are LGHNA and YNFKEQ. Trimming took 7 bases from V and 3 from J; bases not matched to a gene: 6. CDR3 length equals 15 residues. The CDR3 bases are TGTGCCAGCAACCCACTAGCGGGGGTAACAGATACGCAGTATTTT. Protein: CASNPLAGVTDTQYF.

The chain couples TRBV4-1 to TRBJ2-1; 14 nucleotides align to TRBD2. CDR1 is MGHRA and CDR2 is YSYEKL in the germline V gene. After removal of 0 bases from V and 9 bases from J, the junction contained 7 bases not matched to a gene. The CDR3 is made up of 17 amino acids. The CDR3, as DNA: TGCGCCAGCAGCCAAGATCGATGGACTAGCGGGGGGTTTGAGCAGTTCTTC. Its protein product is CASSQDRWTSGGFEQFF.

The DNA for the CDR3 is TGTGCCAGCAGCTTGGTCCAAAACACCATATATTTT. This translates into CASSLVQNTIYF. V is TRBV5-8 and J is TRBJ1-3; D is unresolved. The ends were cut back, 0 bases at V and 6 bases at J, with 4 bases in the middle. CDR1 and CDR2 (germline): SGHTS, YDEGEE. CDR3 length: 12 residues.

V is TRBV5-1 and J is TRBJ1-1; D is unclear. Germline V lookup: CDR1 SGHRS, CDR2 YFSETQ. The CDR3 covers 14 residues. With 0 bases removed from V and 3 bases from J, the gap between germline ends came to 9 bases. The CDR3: CASSLESGDTEAFF. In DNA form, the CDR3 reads TGCGCCAGCAGCTTGGAATCCGGGGACACTGAAGCTTTCTTT. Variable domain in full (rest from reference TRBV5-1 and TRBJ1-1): KAGVTQTPRYLIKTRGQQVTLSCSPISGHRSVSWYQQTPGQGLQFLFEYFSETQRNKGNFPGRFSGRQFSNSRSEMNVSTLELGDSALYLCASSLESGDTEAFFGQGTRLTVV.

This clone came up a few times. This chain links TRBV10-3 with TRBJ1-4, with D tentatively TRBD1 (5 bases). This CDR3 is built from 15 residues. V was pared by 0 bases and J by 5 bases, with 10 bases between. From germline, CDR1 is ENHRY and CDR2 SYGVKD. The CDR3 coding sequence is TGTGCCATCAGTGAGTCAAAGGGGCTAAATGAAAAACTGTTTTTT. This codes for CAISESKGLNEKLFF.

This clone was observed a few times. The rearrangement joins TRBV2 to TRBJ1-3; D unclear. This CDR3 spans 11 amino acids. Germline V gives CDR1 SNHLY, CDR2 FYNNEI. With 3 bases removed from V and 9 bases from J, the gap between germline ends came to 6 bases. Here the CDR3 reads CASSDSPTIYF. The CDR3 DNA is TGTGCCAGCAGTGATAGTCCCACCATATATTTT.

CDR3 protein: CARTTGTGNTGELFF. The CDR3 DNA reads TGTGCTAGGACGACCGGGACAGGGAACACCGGGGAGCTGTTTTTT. The rearrangement links TRBV30 to TRBJ2-2; 8 bases align to TRBD1. From germline, CDR1 is GTSNPN and CDR2 SVGIG (reference sequence). CDR3 size: 15 residues.

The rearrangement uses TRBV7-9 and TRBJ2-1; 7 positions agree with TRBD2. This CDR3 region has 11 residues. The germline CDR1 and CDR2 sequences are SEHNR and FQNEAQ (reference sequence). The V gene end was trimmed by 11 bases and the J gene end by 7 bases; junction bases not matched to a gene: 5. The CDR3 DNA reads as TGTGCCCGGGAGGAAGAAAATGAGCAGTTCTTC. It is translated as CAREEENEQFF.

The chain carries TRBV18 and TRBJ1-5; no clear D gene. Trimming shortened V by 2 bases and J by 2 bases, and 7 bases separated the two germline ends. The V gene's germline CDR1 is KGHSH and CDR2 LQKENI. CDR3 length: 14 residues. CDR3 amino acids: CASSPGSGNQPQHF. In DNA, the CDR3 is TGTGCCAGCTCACCAGGGAGCGGCAATCAGCCCCAGCATTTT.

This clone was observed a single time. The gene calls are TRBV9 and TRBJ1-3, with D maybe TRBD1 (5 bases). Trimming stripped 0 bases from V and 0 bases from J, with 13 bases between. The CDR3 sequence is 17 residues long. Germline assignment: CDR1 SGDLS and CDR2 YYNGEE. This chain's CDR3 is CASSVEGLRPSGNTIYF. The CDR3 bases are TGTGCCAGCAGCGTAGAGGGGTTAAGGCCCTCTGGAAACACCATATATTTT.

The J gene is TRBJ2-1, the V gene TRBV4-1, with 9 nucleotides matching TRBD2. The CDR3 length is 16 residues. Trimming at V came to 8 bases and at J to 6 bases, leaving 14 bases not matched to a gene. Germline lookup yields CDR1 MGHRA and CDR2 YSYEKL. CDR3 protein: CASGGGGAGGPNEQFF. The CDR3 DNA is TGCGCCAGCGGAGGGGGTGGGGCGGGAGGGCCCAATGAGCAGTTCTTC.

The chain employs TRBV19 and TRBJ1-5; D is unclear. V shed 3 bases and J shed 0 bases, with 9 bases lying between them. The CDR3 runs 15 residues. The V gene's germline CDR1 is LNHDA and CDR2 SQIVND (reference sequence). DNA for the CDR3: TGTGCCAGTAGTATGCTAGTGAATAGCAATCAGCCCCAGCATTTT. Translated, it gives CASSMLVNSNQPQHF.

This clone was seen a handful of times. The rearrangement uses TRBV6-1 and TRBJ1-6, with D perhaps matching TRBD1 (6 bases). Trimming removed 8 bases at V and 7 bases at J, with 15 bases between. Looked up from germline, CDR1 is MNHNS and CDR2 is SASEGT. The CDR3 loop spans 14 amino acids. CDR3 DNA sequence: TGTGCCAGCGCCCAGGGGACCTTGAATTCACCCCTCCACTTT. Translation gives CASAQGTLNSPLHF.

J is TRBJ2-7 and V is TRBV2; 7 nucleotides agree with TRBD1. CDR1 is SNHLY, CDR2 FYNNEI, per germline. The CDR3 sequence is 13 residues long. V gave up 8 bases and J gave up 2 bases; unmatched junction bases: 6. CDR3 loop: CASGTANTYEQYV. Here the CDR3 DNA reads TGTGCCAGCGGGACAGCCAACACCTACGAGCAGTACGTC.

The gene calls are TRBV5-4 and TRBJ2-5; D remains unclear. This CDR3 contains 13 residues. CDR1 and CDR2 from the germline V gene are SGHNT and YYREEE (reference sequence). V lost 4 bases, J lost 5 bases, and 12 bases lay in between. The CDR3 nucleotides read TGTGCCAGCAGCATAGATGCGCTGGAGACCCAGTACTTC. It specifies CASSIDALETQYF.